Described below is a single TCR beta chain sequence and its context. This sample stems from a study of T-cell reconstitution after alpha-beta-depleted transplantation in children. J was trimmed by 2 bases and V by 4 bases; bases with no gene match: 3. The CDR3 spans 14 residues. Per the germline V gene, CDR1 is LGHNT and CDR2 is FRNRAP. Molecular barcoding with unique molecular identifiers was used for the TCRbeta library. One entry per CDR3 protein, called by TCRdb with MiXCR from the PCR reads. The data show 600,000 to 700,000 distinct CDR3 sequences, 16% seen once. The receptor was isolated from a human donor who donated a stem cell graft to a child with acute myeloid leukemia. The chain has TRBV12-5 and TRBJ1-2, with TRBD1 matching 8 bases. Sequenced here: PBMCs from the stem cell graft donor, sampled from the stem cell graft. CDR3 region: CASGSTGANYGYTF. CDR3 nucleotides: TGTGCTAGTGGTTCGACAGGGGCGAACTATGGCTACACCTTC.